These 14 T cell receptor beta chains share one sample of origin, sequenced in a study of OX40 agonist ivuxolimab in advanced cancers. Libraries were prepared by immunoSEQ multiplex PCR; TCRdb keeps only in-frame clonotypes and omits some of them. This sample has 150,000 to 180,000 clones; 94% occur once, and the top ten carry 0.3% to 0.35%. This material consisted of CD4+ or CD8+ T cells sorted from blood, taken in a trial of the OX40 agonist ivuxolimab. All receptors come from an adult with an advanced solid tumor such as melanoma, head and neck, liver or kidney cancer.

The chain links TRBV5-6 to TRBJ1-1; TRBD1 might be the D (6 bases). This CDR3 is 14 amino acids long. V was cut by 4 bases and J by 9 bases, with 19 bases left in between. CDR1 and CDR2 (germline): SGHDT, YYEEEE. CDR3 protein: CASSERGTRSQAFF. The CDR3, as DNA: TGTGCCAGCAGCGAAAGGGGGACTCGCTCGCAAGCTTTCTTT. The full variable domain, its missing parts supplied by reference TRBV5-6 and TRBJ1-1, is DAGVTQSPTHLIKTRGQQVTLRCSPKSGHDTVSWYQQALGQGPQFIFQYYEEEERQRGNFPDRFSGHQFPNYSSELNVNALLLGDSALYLCASSERGTRSQAFFGQGTRLTVV.

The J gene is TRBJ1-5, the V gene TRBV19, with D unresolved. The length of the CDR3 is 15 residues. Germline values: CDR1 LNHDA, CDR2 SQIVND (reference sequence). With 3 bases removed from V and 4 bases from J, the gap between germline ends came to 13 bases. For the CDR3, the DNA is TGTGCCAGTAGTATGTGGCAAGCGTTGAATCAGCCCCAGCATTTT. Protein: CASSMWQALNQPQHF.

The CDR3 is CASSPGTANYGYTF. In DNA, the CDR3 is TGTGCCAGTAGTCCCGGGACAGCTAACTATGGCTACACCTTC. The chain employs TRBV19 and TRBJ1-2; 7 nucleotides align to TRBD1. The germline V gene encodes CDR1 LNHDA and CDR2 SQIVND (reference sequence). The CDR3 consists of 14 residues. Trimming took 5 bases from V and 0 from J; bases not matched to a gene: 3.

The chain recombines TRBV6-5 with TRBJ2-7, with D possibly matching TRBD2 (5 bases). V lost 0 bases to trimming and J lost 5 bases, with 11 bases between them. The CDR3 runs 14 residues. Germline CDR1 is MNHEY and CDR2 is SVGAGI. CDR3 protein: CASSYSTGSDEQYF. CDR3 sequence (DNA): TGTGCCAGCAGTTACTCCACGGGATCGGACGAGCAGTACTTC.

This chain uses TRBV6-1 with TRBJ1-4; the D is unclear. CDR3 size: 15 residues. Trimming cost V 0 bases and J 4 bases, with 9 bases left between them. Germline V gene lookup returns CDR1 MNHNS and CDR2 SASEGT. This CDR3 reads CASSEAGSGNEKLFF. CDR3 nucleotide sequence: TGTGCCAGCAGTGAAGCAGGGTCGGGTAATGAAAAACTGTTTTTT.

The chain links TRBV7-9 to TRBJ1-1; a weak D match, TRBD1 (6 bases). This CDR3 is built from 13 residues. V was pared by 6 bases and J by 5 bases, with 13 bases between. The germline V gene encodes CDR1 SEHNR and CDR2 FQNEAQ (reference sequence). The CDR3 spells CASRAGTRTEAFF. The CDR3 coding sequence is TGTGCCAGCAGAGCCGGGACAAGGACTGAAGCTTTCTTT.

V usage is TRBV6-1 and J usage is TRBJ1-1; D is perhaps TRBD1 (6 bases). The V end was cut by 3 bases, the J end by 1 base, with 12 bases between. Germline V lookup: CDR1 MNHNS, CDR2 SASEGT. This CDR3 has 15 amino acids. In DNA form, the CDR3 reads TGTGCCAGCAGTGAGCTACAGGGTCGGAACACTGAAGCTTTCTTT. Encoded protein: CASSELQGRNTEAFF.

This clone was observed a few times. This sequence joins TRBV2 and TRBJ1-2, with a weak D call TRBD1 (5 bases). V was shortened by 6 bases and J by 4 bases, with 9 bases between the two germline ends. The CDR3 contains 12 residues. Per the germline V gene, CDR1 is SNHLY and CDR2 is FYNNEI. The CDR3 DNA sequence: TGTGCCAGCAGGTCAGGGCCCTATGGCTACACCTTC. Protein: CASRSGPYGYTF.

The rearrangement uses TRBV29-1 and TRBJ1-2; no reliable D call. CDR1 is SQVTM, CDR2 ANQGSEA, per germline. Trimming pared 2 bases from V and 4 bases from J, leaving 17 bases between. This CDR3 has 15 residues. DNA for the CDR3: TGCAGCGTTGAAAGGCCGGCCCCCCGGGGCTATGGCTACACCTTC. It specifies CSVERPAPRGYGYTF.

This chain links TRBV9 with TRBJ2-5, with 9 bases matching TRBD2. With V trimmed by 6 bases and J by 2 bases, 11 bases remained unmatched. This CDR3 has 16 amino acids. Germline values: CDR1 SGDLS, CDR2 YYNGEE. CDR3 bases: TGTGCCAGCACCCCCTCCCCTAGCGGGATACAAGAGACCCAGTACTTC. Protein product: CASTPSPSGIQETQYF.

The CDR3 sequence: CASSSPGRYEQYF. In DNA form, the CDR3 reads TGTGCCAGTAGCTCGCCCGGGCGCTACGAGCAGTACTTC. This chain uses TRBV19 with TRBJ2-7; D not certain. The CDR3 sequence is 13 residues long. Germline-derived CDR1 and CDR2 are LNHDA and SQIVND (reference sequence). The V gene lost 6 bases and the J gene lost 3 bases, with 12 bases spanning the gap.

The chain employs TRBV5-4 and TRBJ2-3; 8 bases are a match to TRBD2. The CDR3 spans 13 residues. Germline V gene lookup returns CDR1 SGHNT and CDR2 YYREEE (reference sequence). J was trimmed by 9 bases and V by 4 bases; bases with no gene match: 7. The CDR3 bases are TGTGCCAGCAGCAGGACTAGCCGTGACACGCAGTATTTT. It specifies CASSRTSRDTQYF.

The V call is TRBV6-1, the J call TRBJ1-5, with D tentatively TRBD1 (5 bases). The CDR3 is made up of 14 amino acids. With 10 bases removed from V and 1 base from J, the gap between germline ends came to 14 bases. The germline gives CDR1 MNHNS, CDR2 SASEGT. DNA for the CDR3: TGTGCCACTGAGGGGTACGTAAGCAATCAGCCCCAGCATTTT. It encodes CATEGYVSNQPQHF.

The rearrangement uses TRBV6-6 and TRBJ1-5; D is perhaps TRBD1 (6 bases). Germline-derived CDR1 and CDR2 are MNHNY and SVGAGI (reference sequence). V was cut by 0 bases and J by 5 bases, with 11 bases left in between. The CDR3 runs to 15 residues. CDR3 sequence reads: CASSYSGTKHQPQHF. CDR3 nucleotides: TGTGCCAGCAGTTACTCCGGGACAAAGCATCAGCCCCAGCATTTT.